Below, one TCR beta chain is given with its context. Its antigen is still unknown. This record belongs to a study of blood T cells in healthy people across ages. Regarding the study as a whole: Strong correlation was found linking TCR beta diversity to naive T cell percentage.

The germline V and J ends were trimmed by 0 bases and 14 bases, with 12 bases remaining between them. This CDR3 region has 12 residues. From germline, CDR1 is SGHDT and CDR2 YYEEEE. Then a second PCR, running roughly 7 to 11 cycles, was carried out with a sample-barcoded 5' primer and a J-beta primer mix. MiXCR, applied by TCRdb to the 5' RACE reads, yields one record per CDR3 protein. This table holds 1.8 million or so distinct CDR3 sequences, about two fifths found once. The sequence came from a human donor in good health. Sequences were obtained from blood. This chain joins TRBV5-6 and TRBJ2-1; maybe TRBD2 (5 bases). The CDR3 coding sequence is TGTGCCAGCAGCTTGGGGAGCGGATTGGAGTTCTTC. Its protein is CASSLGSGLEFF.